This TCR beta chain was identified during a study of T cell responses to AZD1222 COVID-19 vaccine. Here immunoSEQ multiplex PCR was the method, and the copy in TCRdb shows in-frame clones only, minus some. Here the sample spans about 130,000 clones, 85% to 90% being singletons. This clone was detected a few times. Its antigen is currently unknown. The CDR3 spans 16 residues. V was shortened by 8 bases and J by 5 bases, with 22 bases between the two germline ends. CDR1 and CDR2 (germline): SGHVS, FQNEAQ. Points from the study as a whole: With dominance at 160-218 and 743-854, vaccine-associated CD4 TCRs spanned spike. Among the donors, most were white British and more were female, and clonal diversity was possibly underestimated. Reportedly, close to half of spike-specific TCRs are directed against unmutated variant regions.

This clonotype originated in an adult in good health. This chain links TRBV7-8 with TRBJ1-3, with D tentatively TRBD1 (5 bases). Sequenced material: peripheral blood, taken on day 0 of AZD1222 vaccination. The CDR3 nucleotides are TGTGCCAGCGAGGGTGGCGAGGGCCAGGGTAGAAACACCATATATTTT. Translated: CASEGGEGQGRNTIYF.